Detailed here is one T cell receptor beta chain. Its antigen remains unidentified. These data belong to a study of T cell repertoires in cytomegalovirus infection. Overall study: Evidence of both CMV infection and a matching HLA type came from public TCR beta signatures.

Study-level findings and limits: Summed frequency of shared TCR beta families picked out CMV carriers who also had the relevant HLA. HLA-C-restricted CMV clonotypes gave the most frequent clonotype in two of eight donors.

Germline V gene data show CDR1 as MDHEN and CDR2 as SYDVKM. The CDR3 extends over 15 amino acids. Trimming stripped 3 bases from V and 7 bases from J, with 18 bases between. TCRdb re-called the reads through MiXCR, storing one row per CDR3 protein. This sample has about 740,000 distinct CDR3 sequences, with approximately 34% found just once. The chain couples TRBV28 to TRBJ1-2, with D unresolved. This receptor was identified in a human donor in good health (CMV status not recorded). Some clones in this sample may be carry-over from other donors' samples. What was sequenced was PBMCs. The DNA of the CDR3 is TGTGCCAGCAGTTTGGGAAGGGCCGTTCAGCGTGGCTACACCTTC. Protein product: CASSLGRAVQRGYTF.